The rows below give T cell receptor beta chains drawn from one sample of a study of T-cell memory formation after mild COVID-19. TCRdb re-derived calls from the 5' RACE reads in MiXCR, one entry per CDR3 protein. The sample shows about 410,000 distinct CDR3 sequences, 20% to 30% of them seen only once. Sample: PBMCs or a T cell subset sorted from them (not recorded which). The receptors here all came from an adult woman who had mild COVID-19 (a few samples of this study predate the infection). Cell type and time point are not known. Each CDR3 is given with its conserved first and last residue. A D gene is named only where the DNA matches it firmly. The listing skips clone size in some rows; elsewhere it reads once, few, many or a size class.

j_call	d_call	v_call	clone_size	cdr3_aa	cdr3_nt
TRBJ2-5	TRBD2	TRBV9	NA	CASSVGTSGQETQYF	TGTGCCAGCAGCGTAGGGACTAGCGGCCAAGAGACCCAGTACTTC
TRBJ2-7	NA	TRBV4-2	NA	CASSQEINIQGIEQYF	TGTGCCAGCAGCCAAGAGATAAACATCCAGGGAATCGAGCAGTACTTC
TRBJ1-2	NA	TRBV29-1	NA	CSALGAYGYTF	TGCAGCGCCCTAGGGGCCTATGGCTACACCTTC
TRBJ2-1	TRBD1	TRBV12-3/TRBV12-4	few	CASSRGQGAYNEQFF	TGTGCCAGCAGTCGGGGACAGGGGGCTTACAATGAGCAGTTCTTC
TRBJ2-3	TRBD2	TRBV24-1	NA	CATSDLGGLAGARDTQYF	TGTGCCACCAGTGATTTGGGGGGACTAGCGGGAGCGCGAGATACGCAGTATTTT
TRBJ2-1	NA	TRBV5-5	NA	CASSPHSNTDNEQFF	TGTGCCAGCAGCCCGCACTCAAACACGGACAATGAGCAGTTCTTC
TRBJ2-1	TRBD2	TRBV7-3	once	CASSVAGGPSFLEFF	TGTGCCAGCAGCGTAGCGGGGGGGCCATCCTTTCTGGAGTTCTTC
TRBJ2-7	TRBD2	TRBV25-1	NA	CASSVTSGYEQYF	TGTGCCAGCAGTGTGACTAGCGGCTACGAGCAGTACTTC
TRBJ2-7	TRBD1	TRBV28	NA	CASSLDPGGTYEQYF	TGTGCCAGCAGTTTAGATCCAGGGGGCACCTACGAGCAGTACTTC
TRBJ1-2	TRBD1	TRBV29-1	NA	CSVGTVTNYGYTF	TGCAGCGTCGGGACAGTGACTAACTATGGCTACACCTTC
TRBJ2-1	NA	TRBV25-1	few	CASSGSDSYNEQFF	TGTGCCAGCAGTGGTAGCGACTCCTACAATGAGCAGTTCTTC